This TCR beta chain is drawn from a study of T cell responses to AZD1222 COVID-19 vaccine. TCRdb keeps only in-frame clones here, not all; method: immunoSEQ multiplex PCR. Among 150,000 to 200,000 clones listed, 80% to 90% were seen once. Study conclusions and caveats: Females outnumbered males among donors, who were mostly white British; clonal diversity was possibly underestimated.

V shed 0 bases and J 6 bases; nucleotides not matched to a gene: 15. The CDR3 has 18 residues. The germline gives CDR1 LGHDT, CDR2 YNNKEL (reference sequence). In regard to this clone: Its target is unknown.

The chain is built from TRBV3-1 (or the pseudogene TRBV3-2) and TRBJ1-1; 8 bases agree with TRBD1. This specimen consisted of peripheral blood, obtained on day 0 of AZD1222 vaccination. This sequence originates from an adult in good health. CDR3 sequence reads: CASSQDLVRTGIFSEAFF. Here the CDR3 DNA reads TGTGCCAGCAGCCAAGATCTTGTGCGGACAGGGATTTTTTCTGAAGCTTTCTTT.